These 30 T cell receptor beta chains share one sample of origin, sequenced in a study of T cells in Graves' hyperthyroidism and ophthalmopathy (dated by TCRdb to the late 2010s). The library was obtained by multiplex PCR. The listed sequencing device is Illumina HiSeq 2000. The TCR beta CDR3 regions were amplified from RNA transcripts. A first-round RT-PCR of the TCR CDR3 used the HTBI primer set with the Qiagen OneStep RT-PCR kit. The public reads were run again by TCRdb, first through fastp at Q25 and then through MiXCR, and only productive beta chains were kept. Every CDR3 protein is listed once, alongside the most common genes and DNA of its rows. The sample contains fewer than 900,000 distinct CDR3 sequences, about 19% of them found a single time. The ten largest clonotypes hold 16% of the sample. Sequencing was performed on blood. The source is a woman in her forties or fifties with Graves' hyperthyroidism that later progressed to Graves' ophthalmopathy.

This clonotype was seen a handful of times. The V and J genes are TRBV6-1 and TRBJ1-1; TRBD1 matches at 10 bases. The CDR3 contains 14 residues. V lost 6 bases to trimming and J lost 4 bases; unmatched junction nucleotides: 5. Per the germline V gene, CDR1 is MNHNS and CDR2 is SASEGT. The DNA of the CDR3 is TGTGCCAGCAGAAACCGGGACAGGGGCACTGAAGCTTTCTTT. As protein: CASRNRDRGTEAFF.

The chain is built from TRBV10-2 and TRBJ1-4; D gene uncertain. V dropped 6 bases and J dropped 4 bases, with 9 bases sitting between them. The germline V gene has CDR1 WSHSY and CDR2 SAAADI. The CDR3 has 13 amino acids. This CDR3 is CASRGSLNEKLFF. DNA for the CDR3: TGCGCCAGCAGGGGCAGTCTTAATGAAAAACTGTTTTTT.

This clonotype was recorded at least ten times. The chain links TRBV6-1 to TRBJ1-2; D not resolved. Deletions cut 5 bases from V and 2 bases from J, with 12 bases between. CDR1 is MNHNS and CDR2 is SASEGT in the germline V gene. There are 14 residues in the CDR3. CDR3 protein: CASSYDSYNYGYTF. The CDR3 DNA is TGTGCCAGCAGTTATGACTCCTACAACTATGGCTACACCTTC.

The chain has TRBV7-9 and TRBJ2-1; 8 nucleotides match TRBD2. The V and J ends lost 4 bases and 6 bases, in that order; junction bases with no gene match: 8. Germline lookup yields CDR1 SEHNR and CDR2 FQNEAQ (reference sequence). This CDR3 has 15 residues. The CDR3 DNA follows: TGTGCCAGCAGCTCAGGTGGCGGGGGGTTCAATGAGCAGTTCTTC. Translating it yields CASSSGGGGFNEQFF.

This clonotype has just a few counts. V gene TRBV19 combines with J gene TRBJ1-6; no firm D call. Between the trimmed V and J ends, which lost 4 bases and 9 bases, there was a span of 13 bases. Germline-derived CDR1 and CDR2 are LNHDA and SQIVND (reference sequence). The CDR3 sequence is 14 residues long. The CDR3 nucleotides read TGTGCCAGTAGTACCCGGTCCGGTGGTTCACCCCTCCACTTT. Its translation is CASSTRSGGSPLHF.

V and J are TRBV14 and TRBJ1-2, with a tentative D call TRBD1 (5 bases). Trimming stripped 6 bases from V and 1 base from J, with 12 bases between. The CDR3 loop spans 14 amino acids. CDR1 is SGHDN and CDR2 is FVKESK in the germline V gene. For the CDR3, the DNA is TGTGCCAGCAGACCACAGGATATTAACTATGGCTACACCTTC. Translation: CASRPQDINYGYTF.

This clonotype has more than one count but fewer than ten. This sequence joins TRBV19 and TRBJ1-1; a weak D match, TRBD1 (5 bases). The CDR3 consists of 12 residues. The germline gives CDR1 LNHDA, CDR2 SQIVND (reference sequence). Trimming removed 11 bases at V and 6 bases at J, with 16 bases between. The CDR3 nucleotides are TGTGCCGCGGGCGGGGCAGTCCCTGAAGCTTTCTTT. This gives the protein CAAGGAVPEAFF.

This clonotype was recorded at least ten times. The V call is TRBV5-6, the J call TRBJ2-7; no clear D gene. The CDR3 length is 11 residues. The ends were cut back, 4 bases at V and 4 bases at J, with 6 bases in the middle. Germline V gene sequence: CDR1 SGHDT, CDR2 YYEEEE. The DNA for the CDR3 is TGTGCCAGCAGCCACCGATACGAGCAGTACTTC. Residues: CASSHRYEQYF.

V and J are TRBV18 and TRBJ2-1; no definite D call. The CDR3 loop spans 13 amino acids. Trimming took 4 bases from V and 8 from J, leaving 12 bases between them. Germline V lookup: CDR1 KGHSH, CDR2 LQKENI. The CDR3 spells CASSHKAVDEQFF. Here the CDR3 DNA reads TGTGCCAGCTCACATAAGGCTGTGGATGAGCAGTTCTTC.

The V call is TRBV20-1, the J call TRBJ2-1, with 8 bases fitting TRBD2. Germline CDR1 reads DFQATT; CDR2 reads SNEGSKA (reference sequence). The CDR3 is 14 residues long. Trimming cost V 3 bases and J 7 bases; bases outside gene matches: 8. The CDR3 coding sequence is TGCAGTGCTAGTAGCCCGGGGGGGTCGAATGAGCAGTTCTTC. Protein: CSASSPGGSNEQFF.

In this sample, this clonotype turned up many times. The chain couples TRBV10-3 to TRBJ2-7, with 13 bases that match TRBD2. Germline V gene data show CDR1 as ENHRY and CDR2 as SYGVKD. The junction had 8 bases not matched to a gene; V was cut back by 2 bases and J by 7 bases. The CDR3 has 16 amino acids. CDR3: CAISERRGLAGLEQYF. The DNA of the CDR3 is TGTGCCATCAGTGAGAGGAGGGGACTAGCGGGGCTTGAGCAGTACTTC.

This clonotype was seen only a few times. This rearrangement joins TRBV20-1 to TRBJ1-3, with 7 bases identical to TRBD1. CDR3 length: 16 amino acids. Germline V gene sequence: CDR1 DFQATT, CDR2 SNEGSKA (reference sequence). With 2 bases clipped from V and 4 bases from J, the junction kept 11 bases outside the gene matches. CDR3 nucleotide sequence: TGCAGTGCTAGAAGGAGACAGGGTCTTCTAGGAAACACCATATATTTT. Its translation: CSARRRQGLLGNTIYF.

CDR3 loop: CATSDWERTDTQYF. CDR3 coding DNA: TGTGCCACCAGTGATTGGGAACGCACAGATACGCAGTATTTT. The chain uses TRBV24-1 and TRBJ2-3; D gene unclear. V lost 2 bases and J lost 1, with 6 bases in between. The CDR3 is 14 residues long. Germline V gene sequence: CDR1 KGHDR, CDR2 SFDVKD.

Note on this clonotype: A read error may be the cause here, since a much bigger clone is one base away. The chain is built from TRBV11-2 and TRBJ1-4; the D gene is possibly TRBD1 (6 bases). The CDR3 is 19 residues long. Germline assignment: CDR1 SGHAT and CDR2 FQNNGV. This CDR3 reads CASSLDIQGDHATNGKLFF. CDR3 bases: TGTGCCAGCAGCTTGGATATACAGGGAGACCATGCAACTAATGGAAAACTGTTTTTT.

This chain uses TRBV20-1 with TRBJ1-4, with 9 bases fitting TRBD1. Trimming at V came to 5 bases and at J to 5 bases, leaving 6 bases not matched to a gene. This CDR3 is built from 14 residues. CDR1 DFQATT and CDR2 SNEGSKA come from the germline V gene (reference sequence). CDR3 DNA: TGCAGTGCTGGCTCCGGGACAGGGAATGAAAAACTGTTTTTT. Translated, it gives CSAGSGTGNEKLFF.

This chain links TRBV3-1 with TRBJ2-3; no firm D call. CDR3 length equals 15 residues. The V and J ends lost 5 bases and 2 bases respectively, with 14 bases between them. Germline CDR1 and CDR2: LGHDT and YNNKEL (reference sequence). This chain's CDR3 is CASSGTSRLTDTQYF. DNA for the CDR3: TGTGCCAGCAGCGGTACCTCGCGCCTCACAGATACGCAGTATTTT.

The table lists this clonotype with many counts. The rearrangement links TRBV2 to TRBJ1-2, with a weak D call TRBD1 (6 bases). The germline CDR1 and CDR2 sequences are SNHLY and FYNNEI. V was pared by 6 bases and J by 4 bases, with 15 bases between. The CDR3 runs 14 residues. In nucleotides, the CDR3 is TGTGCCAGCAGGGACAGCGCAGTCAGCTATGGCTACACCTTC. Translation gives CASRDSAVSYGYTF.

This clonotype was found a few times. The rearrangement uses TRBV12-3 or TRBV12-4 and TRBJ2-3; a weak D match, TRBD2 (6 bases). The CDR3 extends over 11 amino acids. Trimming removed 6 bases from V and 10 bases from J, with 11 bases in between. CDR3 sequence (DNA): TGTGCCAGCAGGGGGACTTTTGCGCAGTATTTT. It yields the protein CASRGTFAQYF.

In nucleotides, the CDR3 is TGTGCCAGCTCACCAAGGGGGACAGGCGCTAATGAAAAACTGTTTTTT. It yields the protein CASSPRGTGANEKLFF. The chain couples TRBV18 to TRBJ1-4, with TRBD1 identical over 8 bases. The germline V gene encodes CDR1 KGHSH and CDR2 LQKENI. Losses at the gene ends were 2 bases for V and 3 bases for J; bases not matched to a gene: 5. The CDR3 is 16 amino acids.

Ten or more counts support this clonotype. The chain uses TRBV3-1 and TRBJ2-3, with D maybe TRBD1 (6 bases). V lost 0 bases and J 3 bases, leaving 13 bases between the germline ends. Germline CDR1 reads LGHDT; CDR2 reads YNNKEL (reference sequence). The CDR3 length is 16 residues. CDR3 protein: CASSQDTVRGTDTQYF. In DNA form, the CDR3 reads TGTGCCAGCAGCCAAGATACCGTCAGGGGAACAGATACGCAGTATTTT.

In DNA, the CDR3 is TGTGCCAGCAGCCCTATCAATAGTGCCCTCCCCCCTAACTATGGCTACACCTTC. Translation gives CASSPINSALPPNYGYTF. The rearrangement uses TRBV3-1 and TRBJ1-2, with D unresolved. Trimming removed 4 bases from V and 0 bases from J, with 21 bases in between. Germline V gene data show CDR1 as LGHDT and CDR2 as YNNKEL (reference sequence). The CDR3 sequence is 18 residues long.

This clonotype came up many times. The chain is built from TRBV18 and TRBJ1-1; no reliable D call. Germline lookup yields CDR1 KGHSH and CDR2 LQKENI. The germline V and J ends were trimmed by 3 bases and 1 base, with 15 bases remaining between them. The CDR3 is made up of 16 amino acids. This chain's CDR3 is CASSPLTRTANTEAFF. CDR3 nucleotides: TGTGCCAGCTCACCGCTAACCAGGACGGCGAACACTGAAGCTTTCTTT.

The chain couples TRBV6-2 or TRBV6-3 to TRBJ1-1; D is uncertain. Germline CDR1 MNHEY, CDR2 SVGEGT. The CDR3 spans 14 residues. Trimming pared 8 bases from V and 0 bases from J, leaving 13 bases between. CDR3 protein: CASPRRGLNTEAFF. CDR3 nucleotides: TGTGCCAGCCCAAGGCGGGGATTGAACACTGAAGCTTTCTTT.

This rearrangement joins TRBV20-1 to TRBJ2-7, with 9 positions matching TRBD1. The V gene's germline CDR1 is DFQATT and CDR2 SNEGSKA (reference sequence). CDR3 length equals 13 residues. V shed 6 bases and J 4 bases; nucleotides not matched to a gene: 7. CDR3: CSAQLQGAYEQYF. CDR3 sequence (DNA): TGCAGTGCCCAATTACAGGGGGCTTACGAGCAGTACTTC.

The V gene is TRBV2, the J gene TRBJ1-1; possible D gene TRBD1, 5 bases. The germline CDR1 and CDR2 sequences are SNHLY and FYNNEI. Trimming left V 5 bases short and J 6 bases short, with 22 bases between. This CDR3 comprises 16 residues. The CDR3 loop reads CASSRDSSAVGAEAFF. CDR3 DNA sequence: TGTGCCAGCAGTCGTGACAGCAGCGCCGTAGGGGCTGAAGCTTTCTTT.

The rearrangement uses TRBV19 and TRBJ2-7; D gene unclear. Germline assignment: CDR1 LNHDA and CDR2 SQIVND (reference sequence). The CDR3 covers 13 residues. Trimming left V 7 bases short and J 0 bases short, with 10 bases between. The CDR3 is CASTSPFSYEQYF. In DNA form, the CDR3 reads TGTGCCAGTACCAGTCCTTTCTCCTACGAGCAGTACTTC.

The table lists this clonotype with many counts. The V call is TRBV12-3 or TRBV12-4, the J call TRBJ1-6; D unresolved. V was clipped by 2 bases and J by 10 bases, with 15 bases between them. CDR3 length: 15 amino acids. The CDR3 loop is CASSLSVGIDSPLHF. CDR3 nucleotide sequence: TGTGCCAGCAGTTTAAGTGTGGGAATAGACTCACCCCTCCACTTT.

This clonotype has more than one count but fewer than ten. The V gene is TRBV20-1, the J gene TRBJ1-6, with TRBD1 as a possible D gene (5 bases). The CDR3 runs 15 residues. V gave up 5 bases and J gave up 0 bases, with 11 bases separating them. The V gene's germline CDR1 is DFQATT and CDR2 SNEGSKA (reference sequence). The CDR3 loop reads CSAGDANSYNSPLHF. DNA for the CDR3: TGCAGTGCTGGGGACGCAAACTCCTATAATTCACCCCTCCACTTT.

This clonotype was seen ten or more times. The chain links TRBV11-2 to TRBJ1-2; no definite D call. Trimming stripped 5 bases from V and 4 bases from J, with 20 bases between. Germline V gene data show CDR1 as SGHAT and CDR2 as FQNNGV. The CDR3 runs 16 residues. CDR3 nucleotide sequence: TGTGCCAGCAGCCACGTGGTTGGTTTGGCGGCCTATGGCTACACCTTC. Translating it yields CASSHVVGLAAYGYTF.

The CDR3 nucleotides are TGTGCCAGCAGCGTACGAGGGGCTGGAAACACCATATATTTT. Translating gives CASSVRGAGNTIYF. This chain connects TRBV9 to TRBJ1-3; D is perhaps TRBD1 (5 bases). This CDR3 contains 14 residues. Deletions cut 1 base from V and 2 bases from J, with 7 bases between. Germline assignment: CDR1 SGDLS and CDR2 YYNGEE.